These 10 T cell receptor beta chains share one sample of origin, sequenced in a study of cytomegalovirus exposure and HLA in healthy donors. Amplification used 60 Vbeta primers and 13 Jbeta primers. Sequencing was performed with immunoSEQ multiplex PCR; in TCRdb, only in-frame clones are kept and a portion is missing. The sample has some 120,000 clones, 74% seen once; the top ten hold 4% to 4.5%. The sample comprised PBMCs. The source of these receptors is a woman between 50 and 59 years old in good health and CMV-seropositive.

This rearrangement joins TRBV7-6 to TRBJ1-4, with D hard to call. Per germline, CDR1 SGHVS and CDR2 FNYEAQ. V was cut by 1 base and J by 0 bases, with 9 bases left in between. The CDR3 consists of 16 residues. For the CDR3, the DNA is TGTGCCAGCAGCTTAGGAGGAGTTGCAACTAATGAAAAACTGTTTTTT. It encodes CASSLGGVATNEKLFF.

The sample holds a few counts of this clone. The V call is TRBV4-2, the J call TRBJ2-2; D is unresolved. The germline V gene has CDR1 LGHNA and CDR2 YNFKEQ. Trimming removed 4 bases from V and 2 bases from J, with 14 bases in between. The CDR3 runs 16 residues. This CDR3 reads CASSPRLTRNTGELFF. CDR3 coding DNA: TGTGCCAGCAGCCCACGACTCACAAGAAACACCGGGGAGCTGTTTTTT.

This chain uses TRBV30 with TRBJ1-5, with 9 nucleotides matching TRBD1. The CDR3 is 14 amino acids. CDR1 GTSNPN and CDR2 SVGIG come from the germline V gene (reference sequence). Trimming took 6 bases from V and 6 from J; bases not matched to a gene: 9. The CDR3 reads CACTGTGIGQPQHF. The CDR3 coding sequence is TGTGCCTGCACCGGGACAGGGATAGGTCAGCCCCAGCATTTT.

This sequence joins TRBV11-2 and TRBJ2-7; TRBD1 aligns across 8 bases. Germline CDR1 and CDR2: SGHAT and FQNNGV. Losses at the gene ends were 5 bases for V and 3 bases for J; bases not matched to a gene: 9. CDR3 size: 15 residues. CDR3 in DNA: TGTGCCAGCAGCCCGGGGACAGGTTTTAGCTACGAGCAGTACTTC. It translates to CASSPGTGFSYEQYF.

This rearrangement joins TRBV6-5 to TRBJ1-2, with 7 nucleotides matching TRBD1. CDR3 length: 14 amino acids. From germline, CDR1 is MNHEY and CDR2 SVGAGI. V shed 5 bases and J 8 bases; nucleotides not matched to a gene: 11. CDR3 sequence: CASSPDREVGGYTF. In DNA form, the CDR3 reads TGTGCCAGCAGTCCCGACAGGGAAGTAGGAGGCTACACCTTC.

This sequence joins TRBV5-1 and TRBJ1-6; 8 bases match TRBD1. Germline values: CDR1 SGHRS, CDR2 YFSETQ. The CDR3 runs 14 residues. V lost 5 bases, J lost 9 bases, and 7 bases stayed unmatched. CDR3 nucleotides: TGCGCCAGCAGAATAGACAGGGGCCCTTCACCCCTCCACTTT. Translation gives CASRIDRGPSPLHF.

This clone was observed a few times. J is TRBJ2-3 and V is TRBV29-1; D is unclear. CDR1 and CDR2 (germline): SQVTM, ANQGSEA. The V end was cut by 5 bases, the J end by 1 base, with 7 bases between. This CDR3 region has 12 residues. The CDR3 coding sequence is TGCAGCGTTCGGCAGGGCACAGATACGCAGTATTTT. Translating gives CSVRQGTDTQYF.

This chain links TRBV30 with TRBJ2-5; D may be TRBD1 (5 bases). The CDR3 runs to 12 residues. Trimming removed 0 bases from V and 5 bases from J, with 7 bases in between. Germline V lookup: CDR1 GTSNPN, CDR2 SVGIG (reference sequence). This chain's CDR3 is CAWSVQAETQYF. The CDR3 DNA reads TGTGCCTGGAGTGTACAGGCTGAGACCCAGTACTTC.

This clone was counted only a few times. The V and J genes are TRBV6-4 and TRBJ1-3, with D possibly TRBD1 on 6 matching bases. The CDR3 spans 15 residues. V lost 6 bases and J lost 11, with 23 bases in between. Germline V gene data show CDR1 as MRHNA and CDR2 as SNTAGT. CDR3 DNA sequence: TGTGCCAGCAGACCGGACAGAGAGACAGATCGGGCCATATATTTT. This translates into CASRPDRETDRAIYF.

The chain links TRBV6-5 to TRBJ2-1, with 8 bases that match TRBD2. Trimming removed 6 bases from V and 1 base from J; junction bases left unmatched: 5. This CDR3 has 15 residues. From germline, CDR1 is MNHEY and CDR2 SVGAGI. The CDR3 nucleotides are TGTGCCAGCAGCCCGATAGCGGGGTCCTACAATGAGCAGTTCTTC. Encoded protein: CASSPIAGSYNEQFF.